This T cell receptor beta chain comes out of a study of T cells after yellow fever vaccination. Generation of TCR cDNA used 5'RACE template switching (which added a universal primer site and UMIs). One entry per CDR3 protein results from TCRdb running MiXCR on the 5' RACE reads. The data contain 100,000 to 150,000 distinct CDR3 sequences, more than 6% of them seen just once; the ten biggest clones take up around 2.6%. General study findings and limits: Shared CD4/CD8 clonotypes were a small share, likely from convergent recombination.

This clonotype was seen at least ten times. The target antigen is unknown. The sample was CD4+ T cells sorted from PBMCs, taken 9 to 11 days after the first yellow fever vaccination. The sequence was obtained from a man younger than 35 who received the YFV17D yellow fever vaccine.

The CDR3 loop reads CSAEGLPHNQETQYF. The CDR3, as DNA: TGCAGTGCCGAGGGACTTCCGCATAACCAAGAGACCCAGTACTTC. The V gene is TRBV20-1, the J gene TRBJ2-5; possible D gene TRBD2, 6 bases. V was shortened by 6 bases and J by 0 bases, with 17 bases between the two germline ends. This CDR3 spans 15 amino acids. The germline V gene has CDR1 DFQATT and CDR2 SNEGSKA (reference sequence).